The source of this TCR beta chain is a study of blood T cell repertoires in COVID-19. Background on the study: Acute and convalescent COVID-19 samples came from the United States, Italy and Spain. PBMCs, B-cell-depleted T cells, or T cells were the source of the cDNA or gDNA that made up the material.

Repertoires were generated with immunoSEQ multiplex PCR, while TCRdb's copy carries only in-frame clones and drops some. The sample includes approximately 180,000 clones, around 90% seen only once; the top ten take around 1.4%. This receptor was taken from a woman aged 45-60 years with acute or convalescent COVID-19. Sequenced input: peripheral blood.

CDR3 sequence reads: CASSDNQGTAVFF. The CDR3 DNA is TGTGCCAGCAGTGACAACCAGGGGACAGCCGTGTTTTTT. The chain carries TRBV6-2 or TRBV6-3 and TRBJ2-2, with 7 bases fitting TRBD1. The trim removed 5 bases at V and 15 bases at J, leaving 12 bases unmatched. The CDR3 has 13 amino acids. Germline lookup yields CDR1 MNHEY and CDR2 SVGEGT.